The T cell receptor beta chain under discussion was sequenced for a study of siplizumab effects on memory and regulatory T cells. Per individual sample, about 97,000 TCR templates were assayed. Profiling relied on immunoSEQ multiplex PCR, and the TCRdb table lists in-frame clones only, not all of them. The data contain fewer than 110,000 clones, about 93% of them seen just once; the ten biggest clones take up around 12%. Losses at the gene ends were 1 base for V and 3 bases for J; bases not matched to a gene: 9. The CDR3 length is 17 residues. Germline V gene sequence: CDR1 LGHNT, CDR2 FRNRAP. Points on this clone: Its target is not known.

Study-wide findings and caveats: Siplizumab gave mappable alloreactive CD4+ clones an average Treg-derived fraction of about 70%, against around 27% in controls.

The receptor's source is a human donor in good health. The source material was non-Treg CD4+ T cells sorted from blood. The rearrangement uses TRBV12-5 and TRBJ2-1; 7 bases are shared with TRBD2. CDR3 sequence: CASGLDHGRGIYNEQFF. CDR3 sequence (DNA): TGTGCTAGTGGTTTGGACCATGGGAGGGGCATCTACAATGAGCAGTTCTTC.